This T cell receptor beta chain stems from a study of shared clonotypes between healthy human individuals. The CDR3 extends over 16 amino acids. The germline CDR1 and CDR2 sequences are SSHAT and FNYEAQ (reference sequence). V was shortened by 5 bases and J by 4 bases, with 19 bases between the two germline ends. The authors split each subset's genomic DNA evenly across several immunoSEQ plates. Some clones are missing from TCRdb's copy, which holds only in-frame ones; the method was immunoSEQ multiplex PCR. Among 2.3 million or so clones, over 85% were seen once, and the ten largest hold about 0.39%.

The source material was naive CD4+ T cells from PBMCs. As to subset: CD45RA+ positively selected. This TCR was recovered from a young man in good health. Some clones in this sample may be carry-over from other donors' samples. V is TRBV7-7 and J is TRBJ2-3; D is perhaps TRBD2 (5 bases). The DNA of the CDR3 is TGTGCCAGCAGCCGCCTACCGGGGAGCAAGGCAGATACGCAGTATTTT. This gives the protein CASSRLPGSKADTQYF.